The rows below give T cell receptor beta chains drawn from one sample of a study of cytomegalovirus exposure and HLA in healthy donors. The method was immunoSEQ multiplex PCR; TCRdb's version includes in-frame clones alone and lacks a portion of them. The sample gives 110,000 to 150,000 clones, 77% of which show up once; around 3.6% is in the top ten. Sequenced input: PBMCs. Source of these receptors: a male donor in good health and CMV-seronegative. Both conserved end residues are part of each CDR3. The order of the fields is D gene, clone size, J gene, V gene, CDR3 DNA, CDR3 protein. A D gene is named only where the DNA matches it firmly. Size tells how often a clone was seen (once, few, many) or the class of an expanded clone, and some rows leave it out.

d_call: TRBD1
clone_size: -
j_call: TRBJ1-5
v_call: TRBV15
cdr3_nt: TGTGCCACCAGCAGGGGCGGACAGGGATCCAATCAGCCCCAGCATTTT
cdr3_aa: CATSRGGQGSNQPQHF

d_call: TRBD1
clone_size: -
j_call: TRBJ2-7
v_call: TRBV19
cdr3_nt: TGTGCCAGTAGTAGGGACAGGGGAGGATACGAGCAGTACTTC
cdr3_aa: CASSRDRGGYEQYF

d_call: -
clone_size: few
j_call: TRBJ1-5
v_call: TRBV19
cdr3_nt: TGTGCCAGTAGTATGACTCCCCATCAGCCCCAGCATTTT
cdr3_aa: CASSMTPHQPQHF

d_call: -
clone_size: -
j_call: TRBJ1-4
v_call: TRBV21-1
cdr3_nt: TGTGCCAGCAGCAAAGAACCCAGGACAGCAACTAATGAAAAACTGTTTTTT
cdr3_aa: CASSKEPRTATNEKLFF

d_call: TRBD1
clone_size: -
j_call: TRBJ1-2
v_call: TRBV25-1
cdr3_nt: TGTGCCAGCAGTAGGACAGGGGCCTACTATGGCTACACCTTC
cdr3_aa: CASSRTGAYYGYTF

d_call: TRBD1
clone_size: -
j_call: TRBJ2-2
v_call: TRBV13
cdr3_nt: TGTGCCAGCAGCCACAGGGGGCCCGGGGAGCTGTTTTTT
cdr3_aa: CASSHRGPGELFF

d_call: TRBD1
clone_size: -
j_call: TRBJ2-7
v_call: TRBV12-5
cdr3_nt: TGTGCTAGTGGACCGGGACAGGGATTATTGGAGCAGTACTTC
cdr3_aa: CASGPGQGLLEQYF

d_call: TRBD1
clone_size: -
j_call: TRBJ2-1
v_call: TRBV7-9
cdr3_nt: TGTTCCAGCAGTCCCGGACAGGGGGTGTTCAATGAGCAGTTCTTC
cdr3_aa: CSSSPGQGVFNEQFF

d_call: TRBD1
clone_size: -
j_call: TRBJ1-2
v_call: TRBV18
cdr3_nt: TGTGCCAGCTCACCACCGGGACAGGGGGACCGTGAAGGCTACACCTTC
cdr3_aa: CASSPPGQGDREGYTF

d_call: -
clone_size: -
j_call: TRBJ1-4
v_call: TRBV7-9
cdr3_nt: TGTTCCAGCAGCTCCCGGGACGGGGGGGATGAAAAACTGTTTTTT
cdr3_aa: CSSSSRDGGDEKLFF

d_call: TRBD1
clone_size: -
j_call: TRBJ2-2
v_call: TRBV18
cdr3_nt: TGTGCCAGCTCACGGCTCCAGGGGGCGGCCGGGGAGCTGTTTTTT
cdr3_aa: CASSRLQGAAGELFF

d_call: -
clone_size: few
j_call: TRBJ1-1
v_call: TRBV2
cdr3_nt: TGTGCCGGCGATCGGGGTGCTGAAGCTTTCTTT
cdr3_aa: CAGDRGAEAFF

d_call: TRBD2
clone_size: -
j_call: TRBJ2-5
v_call: TRBV7-9
cdr3_nt: TGTGCCAGCCCGGCGGCGGGGGGACACCAAGAGACCCAGTACTTC
cdr3_aa: CASPAAGGHQETQYF

d_call: TRBD1
clone_size: -
j_call: TRBJ2-3
v_call: TRBV27
cdr3_nt: TGTGCCAGCAGTTACCTCCGGGACAGGGGAAAGACAGATACGCAGTATTTT
cdr3_aa: CASSYLRDRGKTDTQYF

d_call: -
clone_size: -
j_call: TRBJ1-1
v_call: TRBV11-2
cdr3_nt: TGTGCCAGCAGCTTTACAGGTTTGAACACTGAAGCTTTCTTT
cdr3_aa: CASSFTGLNTEAFF

d_call: TRBD1
clone_size: -
j_call: TRBJ2-6
v_call: TRBV7-9
cdr3_nt: TGTTCCAGCAGCTCGAGGGACAGGGGGCTCTCTGGGGCCAACGTCCTGACTTTC
cdr3_aa: CSSSSRDRGLSGANVLTF

d_call: -
clone_size: once
j_call: TRBJ2-6
v_call: TRBV19
cdr3_nt: TGTGCCAGTAGTATTGCCGGTGGGGCCAACGTCCTGACTTTC
cdr3_aa: CASSIAGGANVLTF

d_call: TRBD1
clone_size: -
j_call: TRBJ2-2
v_call: TRBV27
cdr3_nt: TGTGCCAGCAGTCTTGACAGGGGAGGCACCGGGGAGCTGTTTTTT
cdr3_aa: CASSLDRGGTGELFF

d_call: -
clone_size: -
j_call: TRBJ1-2
v_call: TRBV6-6
cdr3_nt: TGTGCCAGCAGTGACACTAACTATGGCTACACCTTC
cdr3_aa: CASSDTNYGYTF

d_call: TRBD2
clone_size: -
j_call: TRBJ2-3
v_call: TRBV19
cdr3_nt: TGTGCCAGTAGTATTAGGACTAGCTTGGATACGCAGTATTTT
cdr3_aa: CASSIRTSLDTQYF

d_call: -
clone_size: -
j_call: TRBJ2-3
v_call: TRBV10-3
cdr3_nt: TGTGCCATCAATAGCGGCACAGATACGCAGTATTTT
cdr3_aa: CAINSGTDTQYF

d_call: -
clone_size: -
j_call: TRBJ2-1
v_call: TRBV4-3
cdr3_nt: TGCGCCAGCAGCCAAGATAAGGGGGTCGGGGAGCAGTTCTTC
cdr3_aa: CASSQDKGVGEQFF

d_call: -
clone_size: -
j_call: TRBJ2-1
v_call: TRBV4-1
cdr3_nt: TGCGCCAGCAGACGACAGGTAAGCTCCTACAATGAGCAGTTCTTC
cdr3_aa: CASRRQVSSYNEQFF

d_call: TRBD2
clone_size: -
j_call: TRBJ2-1
v_call: TRBV2
cdr3_nt: TGTGCCAGCAGTGAGAGGGAGGGAAATTACAATGAGCAGTTCTTC
cdr3_aa: CASSEREGNYNEQFF